This is a list of T cell receptor beta chains from one sample in a study of control samples from healthy donors and cancer patients. The repertoire was sequenced with immunoSEQ multiplex PCR; TCRdb's copy has only in-frame clones and lacks some. The sample lists around 150,000 clones; roughly 90% were seen once. Sample: blood. The receptors come from a man younger than 45 in good health. CDR3s include the opening cysteine and the closing phenylalanine or tryptophan. The D gene is left open where the match is weak. Rows may omit the clone size; those that give it use once, few, many or a size class.

D gene	clone size	J gene	V gene	CDR3 DNA	CDR3 protein
-	once	TRBJ2-1	TRBV11-1	TGTGCCAGCAGCTTTAGCGATTCTAGGGGTTGGTTCTTC	CASSFSDSRGWFF
-	few	TRBJ1-6	TRBV18	TGTGCCAGCTCACCAGGACGGCTTGGGGGTTCACCCCTCCACTTT	CASSPGRLGGSPLHF
-	-	TRBJ2-1	TRBV7-2	TGTGCCAGCCGAAGGCCCCCGGCGGGCAATGAGCAGTTCTTC	CASRRPPAGNEQFF
-	-	TRBJ1-4	TRBV11-2	TGTGCCAGCAGCCCGCGGGGGGGAAAACTGTTTTTT	CASSPRGGKLFF
-	-	TRBJ1-1	TRBV15	TGTGCCACCTCGACGGCGAACACTGAAGCTTTCTTT	CATSTANTEAFF
-	-	TRBJ1-5	TRBV10-3	TGTGCCACCGGACCAACGAATCAGCCCCAGCATTTT	CATGPTNQPQHF
-	-	TRBJ2-7	TRBV27	TGTGCCAGCAGTTTAGAGGGGGGCTACGAGCAGTACTTC	CASSLEGGYEQYF
TRBD2	-	TRBJ2-7	TRBV7-2	TGTGCCAGCAGCGGCGGGAGGGGGGCCTCCTACGAGCAGTACTTC	CASSGGRGASYEQYF
-	-	TRBJ2-1	TRBV7-9	TGTGCCAGCAGCCCCCCGGGACACCAGTATTACAATGAGCAGTTCTTC	CASSPPGHQYYNEQFF
TRBD2	-	TRBJ2-5	TRBV7-6	TGTGCCAGCAGCCATAGGCCCCTCCGACTAGCGGGGGAAGAGACCCAGTACTTC	CASSHRPLRLAGEETQYF
-	-	TRBJ2-5	TRBV6-5	TGTGCCAGCAGTTACCGACAGTCGCCGGAGACCCAGTACTTC	CASSYRQSPETQYF
-	-	TRBJ2-6	TRBV7-3	TGTGCCAGCGGTTTCGCCGGGGCCAACGTCCTGACTTTC	CASGFAGANVLTF
-	-	TRBJ1-2	TRBV6-1	TGTGCCAGCAGTGAAGACTTAGCGCGTACCTATGGCTACACCTTC	CASSEDLARTYGYTF
TRBD1	-	TRBJ2-1	TRBV2	TGTGCCAGCAGTTTAGACAGGGTAGAGCATGAGCAGTTCTTC	CASSLDRVEHEQFF
-	-	TRBJ1-6	TRBV27	TGTGCCAGCAGTCCCCGCCGGGGGGGGGAGGTTAATTCACCCCTCCACTTT	CASSPRRGGEVNSPLHF
-	-	TRBJ2-5	TRBV7-6	TGTGCCAGCAGCTGGGAAGACAGCGGAAGAGAGACCCAGTACTTC	CASSWEDSGRETQYF
TRBD1	-	TRBJ1-4	TRBV6-5	TGTGCCAGCAGGTCCCGGGACAGGGATGGACTGTTTTTT	CASRSRDRDGLFF
-	-	TRBJ1-5	TRBV29-1	TGCAGCGTTGGGTCCGGGGTTGGGGACCAGCCCCAGCATTTT	CSVGSGVGDQPQHF
-	-	TRBJ2-3	TRBV5-1	TGCGCCAGCAGCTCAGGTACGGGACACCAGTCAGATACGCAGTATTTT	CASSSGTGHQSDTQYF
TRBD1	-	TRBJ1-2	TRBV27	TGTGCCAGCAGTTTATGGCAGGGGGACCTCTATGGCTACACCTTC	CASSLWQGDLYGYTF
-	-	TRBJ1-2	TRBV12-3/TRBV12-4	TGTGCCAGCAGTTTCGGCTATGGCTACACCTTC	CASSFGYGYTF
-	once	TRBJ1-1	TRBV4-2	TGTGCCAGCAGCCAAGGGGGCCAGAACACTGAAGCTTTCTTT	CASSQGGQNTEAFF
-	-	TRBJ1-1	TRBV12-5	TGTGCTAGTGGTTTGGTACACGGGGACTTGAACACTGAAGCTTTCTTT	CASGLVHGDLNTEAFF
TRBD2	-	TRBJ2-5	TRBV10-1	TGCGCCAGCAGTGACCCAACTACTAGCGGTGAAGAGACCCAGTACTTC	CASSDPTTSGEETQYF
TRBD2	-	TRBJ2-5	TRBV11-3	TGTGCCAGCAGCCCGGTCGTGGTAGCGGGAGGGACAGAGACCCAGTACTTC	CASSPVVVAGGTETQYF
TRBD1	-	TRBJ1-2	TRBV5-5	TGTGCCAGCAGCAACGCCCAGGGACAGGGAGATAGGCACGGCTACACCTTC	CASSNAQGQGDRHGYTF
-	-	TRBJ2-1	TRBV12-3/TRBV12-4	TGTGCCAGCAGGGGCGGGTACTACAATGAGCAGTTCTTC	CASRGGYYNEQFF
-	-	TRBJ2-2	TRBV12-3/TRBV12-4	TGTGCCAGCAGATTATTGGGCACCGGGGAGCTGTTTTTT	CASRLLGTGELFF
-	once	TRBJ1-2	TRBV27	TGTGCCAGCAGTCCCCTCACCCTGGAGGGCTACACCTTC	CASSPLTLEGYTF
-	-	TRBJ1-5	TRBV5-6	TGTGCCAGCAGCTTGGGGTCGAGCACCCAGCCCCAGCATTTT	CASSLGSSTQPQHF
-	-	TRBJ2-3	TRBV18	TGTGCCAGCTCAGAAACCGGGACAATAAGCACAGATACGCAGTATTTT	CASSETGTISTDTQYF
TRBD1	once	TRBJ1-6	TRBV27	TGTGCCAGCCGACCAGTCCCAGGGGGCACTCTAAATTCACCCCTCCACTTT	CASRPVPGGTLNSPLHF
-	-	TRBJ2-7	TRBV6-5	TGTGCCAGCACCCTTAAATCCGGGGGACCCTACGAGCAGTACTTC	CASTLKSGGPYEQYF
-	-	TRBJ2-7	TRBV5-1	TGCGCCAGCAGCTTGGCCGCCGGGACGGGCACCTACGAGCAGTACTTC	CASSLAAGTGTYEQYF
-	-	TRBJ1-1	TRBV7-2	TGTGCCAGCAGCTTATTCTCTGTAGGGCAGTACACTGAAGCTTTCTTT	CASSLFSVGQYTEAFF
TRBD2	-	TRBJ2-1	TRBV2	TGTGCCAGCAGTGAAAGGGAGCTAGCGGGGGGGCGTAGTGAGCAGTTCTTC	CASSERELAGGRSEQFF
-	few	TRBJ1-1	TRBV2	TGTGCCAGCAAGAGGGAAGAGGGCACTGAAGCTTTCTTT	CASKREEGTEAFF
-	-	TRBJ1-3	TRBV5-4	TGTGCCAGCAGCTTGCAAGGTCAAGAAAACGCCATATATTTT	CASSLQGQENAIYF
-	-	TRBJ1-6	TRBV14	TGTGCCAGCAGCCTATCCACCCCTCATGGAGGCACCTATAATTCACCCCTCCACTTT	CASSLSTPHGGTYNSPLHF
-	once	TRBJ1-5	TRBV4-2	TGTGCCAGCAGCCCTGGGAGGGCCGATCAGCCCCAGCATTTT	CASSPGRADQPQHF
-	-	TRBJ2-7	TRBV11-2	TGTGCCAGCAGCTTAGGGGCCATTTACGAGCAGTACTTC	CASSLGAIYEQYF
-	-	TRBJ1-4	TRBV5-1	TGCGCCAGCAGTGAGGGTGCGGCAACTAATGAAAAACTGTTTTTT	CASSEGAATNEKLFF
-	once	TRBJ1-6	TRBV28	TGTGCCAGCAGTTCACCGACAGGCGGCTCCTATAATTCACCCCTCCACTTT	CASSSPTGGSYNSPLHF
-	-	TRBJ1-3	TRBV5-4	TGTGCCAGCAGCTTGGATGCAAACACCATATATTTT	CASSLDANTIYF
TRBD1	-	TRBJ1-1	TRBV5-1	TGCGCCAGCAGCCCCGGGACAGGGGGACGGGGCACTGAAGCTTTCTTT	CASSPGTGGRGTEAFF
-	-	TRBJ2-6	TRBV4-2	TGTGCCAGCAGCCAAGATGAGACCGGCTCTGGGGCCAACGTCCTGACTTTC	CASSQDETGSGANVLTF
TRBD1	-	TRBJ2-3	TRBV6-1	TGTGCCAGCAGTGAATACTGGGGACAGGTACGCACAGATACGCAGTATTTT	CASSEYWGQVRTDTQYF